This T cell receptor (beta chain) is drawn from a study of PD-1 blockade in classical Hodgkin lymphoma. The study's findings and limits: Baseline diversity resembling that of newly diagnosed patients was seen in complete responders. Initiation of nivolumab under 1 year after ASCT led to exclusion of patients. Newly diagnosed patients reportedly trailed healthy donors in baseline TCR diversity. With respect to the repertoire differences, their causes, possibly disease activity or prior therapy, remain undefined.

Measured with immunoSEQ multiplex PCR; TCRdb has only the in-frame clones, and not every one. The top ten hold more than 11% of the sample, which has 50,000 or so clones, around 91% seen once. Indicated time point: cycle 4 day 1 (C4D1), after more than five weeks of nivolumab. There was relapse after autologous stem cell transplantation in every patient, and there was variation in brentuximab vedotin exposure. Worth noting for this clone: Its antigen is not known.

This specimen consisted of peripheral blood mononuclear cells (PBMCs), obtained before the fourth cycle of nivolumab. The receptor comes from a human donor with classical Hodgkin lymphoma.

As DNA, the CDR3 is TGTGCCAGCAGTTCGACAGGGACCCTTCGAAATCAGCCCCAGCATTTT. As protein: CASSSTGTLRNQPQHF. The V gene is TRBV27, the J gene TRBJ1-5; 7 bases are a match to TRBD1. Germline CDR1 and CDR2: MNHEY and SMNVEV (reference sequence). V lost 4 bases and J lost 4; bases outside the gene matches: 10. The CDR3 totals 16 residues.